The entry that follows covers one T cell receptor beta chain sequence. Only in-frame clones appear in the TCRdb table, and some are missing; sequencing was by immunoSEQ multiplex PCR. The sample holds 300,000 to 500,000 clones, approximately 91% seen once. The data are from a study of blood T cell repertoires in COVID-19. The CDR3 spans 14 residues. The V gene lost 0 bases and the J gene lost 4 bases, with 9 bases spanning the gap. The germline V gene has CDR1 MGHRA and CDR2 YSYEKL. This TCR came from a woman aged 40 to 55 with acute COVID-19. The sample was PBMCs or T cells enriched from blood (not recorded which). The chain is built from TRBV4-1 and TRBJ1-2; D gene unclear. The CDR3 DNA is TGCGCCAGCAGCCAAGATCTAACGAGCTATGGCTACACCTTC. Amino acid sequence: CASSQDLTSYGYTF.